This T cell receptor beta chain was found in a study of cytomegalovirus exposure and HLA in healthy donors. CDR3 size: 13 residues. Trimming removed 4 bases from V and 6 bases from J, with 14 bases in between. Germline V CDR1 and CDR2: SGHRS, YFSETQ. The primer mix had 60 Vbeta and 13 Jbeta primers. Sequencing was performed with immunoSEQ multiplex PCR; in TCRdb, only in-frame clones are kept and a portion is missing. The repertoire includes roughly 200,000 clones, around nine tenths of them detected once, and approximately 0.31% sits in the top ten. A remark on this clone: Its antigen is unknown.

Findings and limits, study-wide: Association of a missense DCLRE1C variant with TCR beta V- and J-gene trimming was reported in a later analysis.

What was sequenced was PBMCs. The receptor's source is a woman in her 30s in good health and CMV-seronegative. The V call is TRBV5-1, the J call TRBJ2-7; weak D call: TRBD2 (6 bases). The CDR3: CASSTLGGLEQYF. CDR3 coding DNA: TGCGCCAGCAGCACTCTCGGGGGACTCGAGCAGTACTTC.